The rows below give T cell receptor beta chains drawn from one sample of a study of OX40 agonist ivuxolimab in advanced cancers. Assay used: immunoSEQ multiplex PCR; TCRdb lists only in-frame clones, some missing. The table lists roughly 65,000 clones, just over 85% of them singletons, with 0.86% in the top ten. Sequenced material: CD4+ or CD8+ T cells sorted from blood, taken in a trial of the OX40 agonist ivuxolimab. Source of these receptors: an adult with an advanced solid tumor such as melanoma, head and neck, liver or kidney cancer. CDR3s include the opening cysteine and the closing phenylalanine or tryptophan.

j_call: TRBJ1-6; v_call: TRBV5-4; cdr3_aa: CASSLGDREGSPLHF
j_call: TRBJ1-1; v_call: TRBV28; cdr3_aa: CASSRQGWETEAFF
j_call: TRBJ2-1; v_call: TRBV4-3; cdr3_aa: CASSLASGTYNEQFF
j_call: TRBJ1-6; v_call: TRBV7-2; cdr3_aa: CASGQGNNSPLHF
j_call: TRBJ1-1; v_call: TRBV7-2; cdr3_aa: CASSLAHSFEAFF
j_call: TRBJ2-2; v_call: TRBV28; cdr3_aa: CASGSQGALGLDNTGELFF
j_call: TRBJ1-2; v_call: TRBV5-1; cdr3_aa: CASSTYRVPYGYTF
j_call: TRBJ2-1; v_call: TRBV30; cdr3_aa: CAWSGLGLAENEQFF
j_call: TRBJ1-4; v_call: TRBV6-6; cdr3_aa: CASRPQGNEKLFF
j_call: TRBJ2-7; v_call: TRBV6-5; cdr3_aa: CASSYSNGAYEQYF
j_call: TRBJ2-7; v_call: TRBV6-5; cdr3_aa: CASSYLPAYEQYF
j_call: TRBJ1-3; v_call: TRBV5-1; cdr3_aa: CASSPGTNSGNTIYF
j_call: TRBJ2-7; v_call: TRBV5-6; cdr3_aa: CASSPAGIYEQYF
j_call: TRBJ2-7; v_call: TRBV19; cdr3_aa: CASSITGTGSYEQYF
j_call: TRBJ2-5; v_call: TRBV18; cdr3_aa: CASSLTSGQETQYF
j_call: TRBJ1-6; v_call: TRBV6-1; cdr3_aa: CASSDAWVGSPLHF
j_call: TRBJ1-2; v_call: TRBV30; cdr3_aa: CAWSTRGSGNGYTF
j_call: TRBJ2-4; v_call: TRBV28; cdr3_aa: CASVHARGWDIQYF
j_call: TRBJ2-7; v_call: TRBV7-9; cdr3_aa: CASSPTPYEQYF
j_call: TRBJ2-3; v_call: TRBV4-2; cdr3_aa: CASSQDRASGKVTDTQYF
j_call: TRBJ2-7; v_call: TRBV27; cdr3_aa: CASSFGGRVSYEQYF
j_call: TRBJ2-3; v_call: TRBV7-2; cdr3_aa: CASSLVGAVQSTDTQYF
j_call: TRBJ2-3; v_call: TRBV19; cdr3_aa: CASSIAAADTQYF
j_call: TRBJ2-5; v_call: TRBV11-3; cdr3_aa: CASSLRWGETQYF
j_call: TRBJ1-3; v_call: TRBV18; cdr3_aa: CASSETRKRQGFSGNTIYF
j_call: TRBJ2-3; v_call: TRBV4-1; cdr3_aa: CASSTKGIAGAVGDTQYF
j_call: TRBJ1-2; v_call: TRBV7-2; cdr3_aa: CASSSSGTDLYGYTF
j_call: TRBJ1-4; v_call: TRBV10-3; cdr3_aa: CAISSVEGELFF
j_call: TRBJ2-7; v_call: TRBV16; cdr3_aa: CASSQSYEQYF
j_call: TRBJ2-3; v_call: TRBV9; cdr3_aa: CASSVDGGRNTDTQYF
j_call: TRBJ2-7; v_call: TRBV10-3; cdr3_aa: CAISEIYGEQYF
j_call: TRBJ1-2; v_call: TRBV30; cdr3_aa: CAWSPANNGAAGWAGYTF
j_call: TRBJ1-2; v_call: TRBV6-5; cdr3_aa: CASRPSLRGGYTF
j_call: TRBJ2-2; v_call: TRBV28; cdr3_aa: CASSLIPGNTGELFF
j_call: TRBJ1-2; v_call: TRBV6-1; cdr3_aa: CASSEKRKGRGYTF
j_call: TRBJ1-6; v_call: TRBV7-2; cdr3_aa: CASSLQGRDSPLHF
j_call: TRBJ1-1; v_call: TRBV19; cdr3_aa: CASSIGDRQNTEAFF
j_call: TRBJ2-3; v_call: TRBV30; cdr3_aa: CAGGPGMDTQYF
j_call: TRBJ1-5; v_call: TRBV6-5; cdr3_aa: CASSSPGGYSNQPQHF
j_call: TRBJ1-2; v_call: TRBV18; cdr3_aa: CASSPTERNGYTF
j_call: TRBJ2-3; v_call: TRBV7-2; cdr3_aa: CASSLVVLAGMNTQYF
j_call: TRBJ2-3; v_call: TRBV28; cdr3_aa: CASSSGGGEKVRTYF
j_call: TRBJ2-7; v_call: TRBV6-1; cdr3_aa: CATGRGPYEQYF
j_call: TRBJ2-7; v_call: TRBV28; cdr3_aa: CASPPGQGFISASYEQYF
j_call: TRBJ2-1; v_call: TRBV7-2; cdr3_aa: CASSFRKGLASYNEQFF
j_call: TRBJ2-7; v_call: TRBV28; cdr3_aa: CASSFFGRAHFSYEQYF
j_call: TRBJ1-3; v_call: TRBV7-2; cdr3_aa: CASSLSLVGAGNTIYF
j_call: TRBJ1-1; v_call: TRBV29-1; cdr3_aa: CSVELFGNTEAFF
j_call: TRBJ2-1; v_call: TRBV5-5; cdr3_aa: CASAVSRFNEQFF
j_call: TRBJ2-7; v_call: TRBV30; cdr3_aa: CAWSLKPQGYEQYF
j_call: TRBJ2-5; v_call: TRBV2; cdr3_aa: CASSPQETQYF